This T cell receptor (beta chain) was identified during a study of human CD8 memory T cell subsets. Preparation of the TCR beta libraries relied on UMI-labeled 5' RACE. TCRdb derives one entry per CDR3 protein from the 5' RACE reads, leaving out DNA. The sample has thousands of distinct CDR3 sequences. The TPEX subset meant dysfunctional early memory CD8+ cells, CCR7+ PD-1+ TIGIT+. Healthy donor buffy coats were the source of the PBMC. The CDR3 sequence is 14 residues long. This clonotype originated in a human donor in good health. The chain recombines TRBV12-3 or TRBV12-4 with TRBJ1-3; the TCRdb D gene call, TRBD1, has no DNA to confirm it. The sequencing sample was made of CD8+ T cells from PBMCs. The CDR3 loop is CASKTQGPGNTIYF.